The 14 T cell receptor beta chains below all came from one sample that was sequenced in a study of blood T cell repertoires in COVID-19. Data came from immunoSEQ multiplex PCR; TCRdb stores just in-frame clones and leaves some out. The table has roughly 230,000 clones, roughly 84% seen once; the top ten hold 6.6%. The sequencing input was PBMCs or T cells enriched from blood (not recorded which). Source of these receptors: a woman between 50 and 59 years old who had been exposed to COVID-19.

The gene calls are TRBV21-1 and TRBJ1-4; the table's D call TRBD1 went unverified against the DNA. TRBV21-1 corresponds to a pseudogene. The CDR3 is 15 amino acids. DNA of the CDR3: TGTGCCAGCAGCAACTACAGGGCGACTAATGAAAAACTGTTTTTT. Protein: CASSNYRATNEKLFF.

The chain joins TRBV12-3 or TRBV12-4 to TRBJ2-5; D call uncertain. The CDR3 has 12 residues. With 6 bases removed from V and 5 bases from J, the gap between germline ends came to 10 bases. The CDR3 DNA is TGTGCCAGCAGCTCTCCACGGGAGACCCAGTACTTC. Residues: CASSSPRETQYF.

The chain has TRBV27 and TRBJ2-1, with TRBD1 as a possible D gene (6 bases). The germline CDR1 and CDR2 sequences are MNHEY and SMNVEV (reference sequence). The CDR3 runs 12 residues. The germline V and J ends were trimmed by 10 bases and 2 bases, with 9 bases remaining between them. The CDR3 DNA sequence: TGTGCCACCCGGACAGCCTACAATGAGCAGTTCTTC. Translating it yields CATRTAYNEQFF.

The rearrangement joins TRBV4-3 to TRBJ2-5, with 7 bases matching TRBD2. Germline V gene lookup returns CDR1 LGHNA and CDR2 YSLEER. The CDR3 consists of 17 residues. V lost 1 base to trimming and J lost 5 bases; unmatched junction nucleotides: 13. This chain's CDR3 is CASSQGSGGGGLETQYF. CDR3 sequence (DNA): TGCGCCAGCAGCCAAGGGTCCGGTGGGGGGGGGTTGGAGACCCAGTACTTC.

This chain links TRBV29-1 with TRBJ2-1, with 7 positions matching TRBD2. This CDR3 is built from 14 residues. The ends lost 3 bases at V and 7 bases at J; junction bases unmatched: 9. The V gene's germline CDR1 is SQVTM and CDR2 ANQGSEA. CDR3 sequence: CSVDPAGVRNEQFF. CDR3 bases: TGCAGCGTTGATCCGGCGGGGGTACGGAATGAGCAGTTCTTC.

The rearrangement links TRBV18 to TRBJ2-6, with TRBD1 as a possible D gene (6 bases). CDR1 is KGHSH and CDR2 is LQKENI in the germline V gene. V gave up 3 bases and J gave up 0 bases, with 21 bases separating them. The CDR3 sequence is 20 residues long. The CDR3 spells CASSPRQRGNLASGANVLTF. The CDR3 bases are TGTGCCAGCTCACCTAGGCAAAGGGGGAATCTCGCCTCTGGGGCCAACGTCCTGACTTTC.

The chain uses TRBV7-3 and TRBJ2-6, with D hard to call. Trimming pared 6 bases from V and 0 bases from J, leaving 3 bases between. The CDR3 runs 13 residues. Germline V gene sequence: CDR1 SGHTA, CDR2 FQGTGA. The CDR3 nucleotides are TGTGCCAGCAGTCACTCTGGGGCCAACGTCCTGACTTTC. This encodes CASSHSGANVLTF.

This clone was observed once. The CDR3: CASSKQGNYGYTF. The CDR3 region has the DNA TGTGCCAGCAGTAAACAGGGGAACTATGGCTACACCTTC. V and J are TRBV12-3 or TRBV12-4 and TRBJ1-2; 7 bases line up with TRBD1. Losses at the gene ends were 5 bases for V and 2 bases for J; bases not matched to a gene: 2. This CDR3 has 13 amino acids.

The chain recombines TRBV7-9 with TRBJ1-1, with TRBD1 identical over 10 bases. The ends lost 3 bases at V and 2 bases at J; junction bases unmatched: 6. Germline-derived CDR1 and CDR2 are SEHNR and FQNEAQ (reference sequence). The length of the CDR3 is 16 residues. The CDR3 protein is CASSLGQGRQNTEAFF. The DNA for the CDR3 is TGTGCCAGCAGCTTGGGACAGGGGAGGCAAAACACTGAAGCTTTCTTT.

The CDR3 nucleotides are TGTGCCACCAGCAGGGGGACAGCGGTCTACGAGCAGTACTTC. Translating gives CATSRGTAVYEQYF. The chain couples TRBV15 to TRBJ2-7, with TRBD1 matching 7 bases. CDR1 is LNHNV, CDR2 YYDKDF, per germline (reference sequence). The J segment lost 3 bases and the V segment lost 3 bases, leaving 5 bases of the junction unmatched. CDR3 size: 14 residues.

The count of this clone is one. The chain is built from TRBV6-5 and TRBJ2-2; 9 bases agree with TRBD1. The germline V gene encodes CDR1 MNHEY and CDR2 SVGAGI. Losses at the gene ends were 6 bases for V and 7 bases for J; bases not matched to a gene: 3. This CDR3 contains 13 residues. The DNA of the CDR3 is TGTGCCAGCAGGACAGGGGGAGTCGGGGAGCTGTTTTTT. This sequence encodes CASRTGGVGELFF.

This rearrangement joins TRBV19 to TRBJ1-4, with D unclear. Germline V gene sequence: CDR1 LNHDA, CDR2 SQIVND (reference sequence). V gave up 9 bases and J gave up 4 bases, with 12 bases separating them. This CDR3 is 13 amino acids long. Here the CDR3 reads CASAGSRNEKLFF. The CDR3 DNA reads TGTGCCAGCGCCGGGTCCCGTAATGAAAAACTGTTTTTT.

V is TRBV9 and J is TRBJ2-7; 8 bases are a match to TRBD1. Trimming removed 1 base from V and 6 bases from J; junction bases left unmatched: 3. The CDR3 sequence is 13 residues long. Germline CDR1 SGDLS, CDR2 YYNGEE. This CDR3 is CASSVQGAGEQYF. CDR3 bases: TGTGCCAGCAGCGTACAGGGGGCAGGCGAGCAGTACTTC.

The rearrangement uses TRBV11-2 and TRBJ1-1; D is uncertain. The germline V gene encodes CDR1 SGHAT and CDR2 FQNNGV. This CDR3 spans 15 amino acids. The V and J ends lost 0 bases and 0 bases respectively, with 8 bases between them. The CDR3 DNA sequence: TGTGCCAGCAGCTTAGATGAGGGTTTGAACACTGAAGCTTTCTTT. Translated, it gives CASSLDEGLNTEAFF. Filled out from reference TRBV11-2 and TRBJ1-1, the complete variable domain reads EAGVAQSPRYKIIEKRQSVAFWCNPISGHATLYWYQQILGQGPKLLIQFQNNGVVDDSQLPKDRFSAERLKGVDSTLKIQPAKLEDSAVYLCASSLDEGLNTEAFFGQGTRLTVV.